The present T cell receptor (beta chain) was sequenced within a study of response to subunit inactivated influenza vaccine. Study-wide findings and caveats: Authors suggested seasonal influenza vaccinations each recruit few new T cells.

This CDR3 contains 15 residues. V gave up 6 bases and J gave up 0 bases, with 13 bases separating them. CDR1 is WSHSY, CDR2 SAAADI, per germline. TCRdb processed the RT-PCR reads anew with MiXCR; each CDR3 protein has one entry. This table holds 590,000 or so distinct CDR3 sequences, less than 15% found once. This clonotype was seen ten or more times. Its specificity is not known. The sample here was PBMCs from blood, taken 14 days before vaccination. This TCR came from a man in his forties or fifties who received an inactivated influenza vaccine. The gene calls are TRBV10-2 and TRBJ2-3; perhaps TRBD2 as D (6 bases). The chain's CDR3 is CASRVERGSTDTQYF. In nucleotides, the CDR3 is TGCGCCAGCAGAGTAGAACGGGGGAGCACAGATACGCAGTATTTT.